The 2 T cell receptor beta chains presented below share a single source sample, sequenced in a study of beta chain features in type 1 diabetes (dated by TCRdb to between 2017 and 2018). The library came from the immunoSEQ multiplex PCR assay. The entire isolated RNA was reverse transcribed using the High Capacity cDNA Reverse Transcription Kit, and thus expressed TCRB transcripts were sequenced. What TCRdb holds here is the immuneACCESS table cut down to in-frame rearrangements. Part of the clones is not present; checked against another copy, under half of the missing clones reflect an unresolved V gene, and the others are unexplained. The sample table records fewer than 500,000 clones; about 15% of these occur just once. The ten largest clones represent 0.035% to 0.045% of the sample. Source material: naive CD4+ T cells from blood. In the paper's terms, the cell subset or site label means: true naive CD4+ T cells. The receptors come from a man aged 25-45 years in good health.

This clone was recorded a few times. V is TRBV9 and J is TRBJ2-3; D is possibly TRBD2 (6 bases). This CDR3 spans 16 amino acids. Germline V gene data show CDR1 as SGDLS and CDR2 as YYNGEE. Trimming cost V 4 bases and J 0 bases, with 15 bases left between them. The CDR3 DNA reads TGTGCCAGCAGCCTCGGAGGGCCACGAAGCACAGATACGCAGTATTTT. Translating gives CASSLGGPRSTDTQYF. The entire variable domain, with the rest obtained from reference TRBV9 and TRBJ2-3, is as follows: DSGVTQTPKHLITATGQRVTLRCSPRSGDLSVYWYQQSLDQGLQFLIQYYNGEERAKGNILERFSAQQFPDLHSELNLSSLELGDSALYFCASSLGGPRSTDTQYFGPGTRLTVL.

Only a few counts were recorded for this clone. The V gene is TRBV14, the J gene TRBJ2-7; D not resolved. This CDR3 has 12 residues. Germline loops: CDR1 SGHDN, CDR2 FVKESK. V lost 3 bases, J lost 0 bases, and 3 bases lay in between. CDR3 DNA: TGTGCCAGCAGCCACAGCTCCTACGAGCAGTACTTC. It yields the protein CASSHSSYEQYF.